Each of the 18 T cell receptor beta chains below was sequenced from the same sample in a study of blood T cell repertoires in COVID-19. This table comes from immunoSEQ multiplex PCR, and its TCRdb copy is limited to in-frame clones, with some not included. The sample shows 250,000 or so clones, 70% to 85% of them seen only once. Sequenced input: peripheral blood. The source of these receptors is a man aged 80 or over with acute or convalescent COVID-19.

The chain recombines TRBV11-2 with TRBJ1-3, with a tentative D call TRBD1 (5 bases). V lost 0 bases to trimming and J lost 4 bases, with 13 bases between them. The V gene's germline CDR1 is SGHAT and CDR2 FQNNGV. The CDR3 is 16 residues long. CDR3: CASSLEAGIMGNTIYF. CDR3 DNA sequence: TGTGCCAGCAGCTTAGAAGCAGGGATTATGGGAAACACCATATATTTT.

The chain combines TRBV30 with TRBJ1-5; 7 nucleotides align to TRBD1. This CDR3 region has 17 residues. Unmatched junction bases numbered 14, after V lost 0 bases and J lost 6 bases. The germline gives CDR1 GTSNPN, CDR2 SVGIG (reference sequence). The CDR3 spells CAWSVTPGGFGVQPQHF. The CDR3 coding sequence is TGTGCCTGGAGTGTAACCCCAGGGGGTTTCGGGGTTCAGCCCCAGCATTTT.

CDR3 in amino acids: CASSFPVQRNEQFF. Written as DNA, the CDR3 is TGTGCCAGCAGCTTCCCCGTACAGCGGAATGAGCAGTTCTTC. The chain joins TRBV7-9 to TRBJ2-1, with a possible D match to TRBD2 (5 bases). Germline loops: CDR1 SEHNR, CDR2 FQNEAQ (reference sequence). Deletions cut 3 bases from V and 7 bases from J, with 13 bases between. The CDR3 contains 14 residues.

The genes are TRBV7-9 and TRBJ1-5; TRBD1 matches 8 bases. The germline V gene has CDR1 SEHNR and CDR2 FQNEAQ (reference sequence). The CDR3 contains 15 residues. V lost 5 bases to trimming and J lost 6 bases; unmatched junction nucleotides: 9. CDR3: CASSRLQGDGQPQHF. CDR3 DNA: TGTGCCAGCAGCAGATTACAGGGGGACGGTCAGCCCCAGCATTTT.

This sequence joins TRBV19 and TRBJ2-1, with D perhaps matching TRBD2 (5 bases). CDR1 is LNHDA and CDR2 is SQIVND in the germline V gene (reference sequence). The CDR3 is 16 amino acids. V dropped 3 bases and J dropped 6 bases, with 18 bases sitting between them. The CDR3 reads CASSIGGLTLGNEQFF. CDR3 sequence (DNA): TGTGCCAGTAGTATCGGTGGACTCACCTTAGGCAATGAGCAGTTCTTC.

CDR3: CASSLRLDRADTIYF. The CDR3, as DNA: TGCGCCAGCAGCTTGAGGTTGGACAGGGCAGACACCATATATTTT. The chain joins TRBV5-1 to TRBJ1-3; 8 bases match TRBD1. The ends lost 1 base at V and 8 bases at J; junction bases unmatched: 8. Per germline, CDR1 SGHRS and CDR2 YFSETQ. The CDR3 spans 15 residues.

The DNA of the CDR3 is TGTGCCAGCCTTAGCGGGGGCTATGGGACCCAGTACTTC. Translating gives CASLSGGYGTQYF. The chain is built from TRBV2 and TRBJ2-5, with TRBD2 matching over 9 bases. Germline V gene data show CDR1 as SNHLY and CDR2 as FYNNEI. V lost 8 bases, J lost 7 bases, and 8 bases stayed unmatched. The CDR3 is made up of 13 amino acids. The complete variable domain, with remaining parts taken from reference TRBV2 and TRBJ2-5, reads EPEVTQTPSHQVTQMGQEVILRCVPISNHLYFYWYRQILGQKVEFLVSFYNNEISEKSEIFDDQFSVERPDGSNFTLKIRSTKLEDSAMYFCASLSGGYGTQYFGPGTRLLVL.

This chain joins TRBV5-5 and TRBJ2-3, with D uncertain. CDR1 is SGHKS, CDR2 YYEKEE, per germline (reference sequence). Trimming removed 2 bases from V and 1 base from J, with 14 bases in between. CDR3 length: 16 amino acids. This CDR3 reads CASSLWRPTGTDTQYF. In DNA, the CDR3 is TGTGCCAGCAGCTTATGGAGACCGACTGGCACAGATACGCAGTATTTT. The complete variable domain, with remaining parts taken from reference TRBV5-5 and TRBJ2-3, reads DAGVTQSPTHLIKTRGQQVTLRCSPISGHKSVSWYQQVLGQGPQFIFQYYEKEERGRGNFPDRFSARQFPNYSSELNVNALLLGDSALYLCASSLWRPTGTDTQYFGPGTRLTVL.

J is TRBJ1-3 and V is TRBV4-2; D remains unclear. The CDR3 has 15 amino acids. V gave up 1 base and J gave up 1 base, with 8 bases separating them. The germline CDR1 and CDR2 sequences are LGHNA and YNFKEQ. The CDR3 reads CASSQGGRSGNTIYF. CDR3 DNA: TGTGCCAGCAGCCAAGGAGGAAGGTCTGGAAACACCATATATTTT.

The J gene is TRBJ2-6, the V gene TRBV19; D possibly corresponds to TRBD1 (6 bases). Per the germline V gene, CDR1 is LNHDA and CDR2 is SQIVND (reference sequence). Deletions cut 6 bases from V and 0 bases from J, with 9 bases between. The CDR3 contains 15 residues. The CDR3 is CASRNRVSGANVLTF. The DNA for the CDR3 is TGTGCCAGTAGGAACAGGGTCTCTGGGGCCAACGTCCTGACTTTC.

The CDR3 is CASSQTSGSRNEQFF. DNA of the CDR3: TGTGCCAGTAGCCAAACTAGCGGGAGCCGGAATGAGCAGTTCTTC. This chain joins TRBV19 and TRBJ2-1; TRBD2 aligns across 11 bases. CDR1 is LNHDA, CDR2 SQIVND, per germline (reference sequence). This CDR3 comprises 15 residues. V was clipped by 6 bases and J by 7 bases; unmatched bases: 8. Based on the CDR3 plus reference TRBV19 and TRBJ2-1, the full variable domain is DGGITQSPKYLFRKEGQNVTLSCEQNLNHDAMYWYRQDPGQGLRLIYYSQIVNDFQKGDIAEGYSVSREKKESFPLTVTSAQKNPTAFYLCASSQTSGSRNEQFFGPGTRLTVL.

The chain combines TRBV24-1 with TRBJ1-2; TRBD1 matches at 7 bases. The V and J ends lost 2 bases and 8 bases, in that order; junction bases with no gene match: 7. The germline gives CDR1 KGHDR, CDR2 SFDVKD. The CDR3 covers 14 residues. CDR3 bases: TGTGCCACCAGTGATTCTCGGACAGGAACGGGCTACACCTTC. Translating it yields CATSDSRTGTGYTF.

V is TRBV3-1 (or the pseudogene TRBV3-2) and J is TRBJ2-2; a possible D gene is TRBD1 (5 bases). The V end lost 1 base, the J end lost 2 bases, and 11 bases lay between the germline ends. CDR1 is LGHDT and CDR2 is YNNKEL in the germline V gene (reference sequence). CDR3 length: 16 residues. The CDR3 here is CASSQVAGINTGELFF. The CDR3 nucleotides are TGTGCCAGCAGCCAAGTGGCAGGGATCAACACCGGGGAGCTGTTTTTT.

This clone was detected once. The chain has TRBV19 and TRBJ1-5; TRBD1 matches at 9 bases. The V gene's germline CDR1 is LNHDA and CDR2 SQIVND (reference sequence). Unmatched junction bases numbered 17, after V lost 6 bases and J lost 11 bases. The CDR3 has 16 amino acids. Here the CDR3 reads CASRIPGQGAPRAQHF. CDR3 nucleotide sequence: TGTGCCAGTAGGATACCGGGACAGGGCGCCCCGCGGGCCCAGCATTTT.

The genes are TRBV3-1 (or the pseudogene TRBV3-2) and TRBJ1-2, with 8 bases that match TRBD1. J lost 8 bases, V lost 2 bases, and 4 bases had no gene match. Germline-derived CDR1 and CDR2 are LGHDT and YNNKEL (reference sequence). The CDR3 contains 13 residues. The CDR3 reads CASSQRTGQGYTF. The DNA of the CDR3 is TGTGCCAGCAGCCAACGGACAGGGCAAGGCTACACCTTC.

V gene TRBV10-1 combines with J gene TRBJ1-6; 9 nucleotides align to TRBD1. The germline V gene has CDR1 WNHNN and CDR2 SYGVQD (reference sequence). The CDR3 extends over 14 amino acids. The J segment lost 7 bases and the V segment lost 5 bases, leaving 3 bases of the junction unmatched. CDR3 amino acids: CASSPGTGNSPLHF. Here the CDR3 DNA reads TGCGCCAGCAGTCCCGGGACAGGGAATTCACCCCTCCACTTT.

The V and J genes are TRBV6-1 and TRBJ1-3; 10 bases map to TRBD1. Germline loops: CDR1 MNHNS, CDR2 SASEGT. V lost 3 bases, J lost 7 bases, and 9 bases stayed unmatched. The CDR3 contains 16 residues. The CDR3 spells CASSDLTGGDRNTIYF. CDR3 nucleotides: TGTGCCAGCAGTGACCTGACAGGGGGCGATAGGAACACCATATATTTT.

J is TRBJ1-1 and V is TRBV9; 7 nucleotides match TRBD1. Germline V CDR1 and CDR2: SGDLS, YYNGEE. The length of the CDR3 is 16 residues. Trimming removed 0 bases from V and 4 bases from J; junction bases left unmatched: 9. The CDR3, as DNA: TGTGCCAGCAGCGTAGGTACAGGGGTGGCTATCACTGAAGCTTTCTTT. It translates to CASSVGTGVAITEAFF.